One T cell receptor (beta chain) is described in this entry. These data belong to a study of blood T cell repertoires in COVID-19. In the study overall: Donors in the United States, Italy and Spain gave samples during acute or convalescent COVID-19.

The authors' processing: The assay estimated nucleated cells by amplifying reference gene primers. Generated by immunoSEQ multiplex PCR, the TCRdb table keeps only in-frame clones and is missing some. For V, J and clone size, that table is used; D and trimming come from the DNA. The sample yields about 97,000 clones, about 89% seen once. The receptor was isolated from a human donor in a cohort sampled during active COVID-19. The sample was peripheral blood.

The DNA for the CDR3 is TGTGCCAGCAGCCGGAGGGTAGCCGGGACAGGGGATTACAATGAGCAGTTCTTC. Translating gives CASSRRVAGTGDYNEQFF. V is TRBV7-9 and J is TRBJ2-1, with TRBD1 matching 10 bases. The ends lost 5 bases at V and 4 bases at J; junction bases unmatched: 14. The CDR3 is 18 amino acids. CDR1 is SEHNR, CDR2 FQNEAQ, per germline (reference sequence).